These 21 T cell receptor beta chains share one sample of origin, sequenced in a study of shared clonotypes between healthy human individuals. Generated by immunoSEQ multiplex PCR, the TCRdb table keeps only in-frame clones and is missing some. The data show 2 million to 2.5 million clones, over 85% seen once. Sequences were obtained from naive CD4+ T cells from PBMCs. Subset reported: CD45RA+ positively selected. Receptors were obtained from a man aged 18 to 29 in good health. Some clones in this sample may be carry-over from other donors' samples.

This CDR3 reads CASSLVAIYEQYF. The CDR3 DNA follows: TGTGCCAGCAGCTTAGTTGCCATCTACGAGCAGTACTTC. The gene calls are TRBV7-9 and TRBJ2-7; D gene ambiguous. CDR3 length equals 13 residues. Germline-derived CDR1 and CDR2 are SEHNR and FQNEAQ (reference sequence). V lost 1 base and J lost 3, with 7 bases in between.

The chain has TRBV9 and TRBJ2-1, with D unresolved. Per germline, CDR1 SGDLS and CDR2 YYNGEE. CDR3 length equals 15 residues. V was cut by 0 bases and J by 3 bases, with 10 bases left in between. The CDR3 loop is CASSVALADYNEQFF. The DNA for the CDR3 is TGTGCCAGCAGCGTAGCGTTGGCAGACTACAATGAGCAGTTCTTC.

The chain is built from TRBV15 and TRBJ1-1, with 10 bases fitting TRBD1. The CDR3 spans 14 residues. V shed 3 bases and J 4 bases; nucleotides not matched to a gene: 2. From germline, CDR1 is LNHNV and CDR2 YYDKDF (reference sequence). This CDR3 is CATSRDRGFTEAFF. Written as DNA, the CDR3 is TGTGCCACCAGCAGGGACAGGGGGTTCACTGAAGCTTTCTTT.

J is TRBJ1-2 and V is TRBV9; D remains unclear. Trimming cost V 2 bases and J 3 bases, with 14 bases left between them. Germline loops: CDR1 SGDLS, CDR2 YYNGEE. The CDR3 has 15 residues. DNA of the CDR3: TGTGCCAGCAGCGTCGGAGCAGGCATGGACTATGGCTACACCTTC. Encoded protein: CASSVGAGMDYGYTF.

This rearrangement joins TRBV6-6 to TRBJ2-5, with D possibly matching TRBD2 (6 bases). The CDR3 spans 14 residues. In germline, CDR1 is MNHNY, CDR2 SVGAGI (reference sequence). Trimming stripped 0 bases from V and 5 bases from J, with 10 bases between. CDR3 sequence reads: CASSYSLGRETQYF. The CDR3 nucleotides are TGTGCCAGCAGTTACTCGTTAGGGAGGGAGACCCAGTACTTC.

The J gene is TRBJ2-7, the V gene TRBV14; the D gene is possibly TRBD1 (7 bases). V was clipped by 1 base and J by 4 bases, with 20 bases between them. Germline values: CDR1 SGHDN, CDR2 FVKESK. The CDR3 loop spans 17 amino acids. CDR3 sequence reads: CASSQGGGTASVYEQYF. The CDR3 DNA sequence: TGTGCCAGCAGCCAAGGAGGGGGGACAGCTTCCGTGTACGAGCAGTACTTC.

The chain carries TRBV29-1 and TRBJ2-7; perhaps TRBD1 as D (6 bases). CDR3 length: 13 residues. Germline V gene sequence: CDR1 SQVTM, CDR2 ANQGSEA. V gave up 4 bases and J gave up 0 bases, with 10 bases separating them. The chain's CDR3 is CSVGQAGSYEQYF. In DNA form, the CDR3 reads TGCAGCGTTGGACAGGCCGGCTCCTACGAGCAGTACTTC.

This clone has a handful of counts. The CDR3 DNA reads as TGCGCCAGCAGTCAGTCCGGACAAGGGAATGAGCAGTTCTTC. The encoded protein is CASSQSGQGNEQFF. This chain joins TRBV23-1 and TRBJ2-1; maybe TRBD1 (5 bases). TRBV23-1 is an ORF, with its function uncertain. The CDR3 contains 14 residues. The V gene lost 3 bases and the J gene lost 7 bases, with 13 bases spanning the gap.

This rearrangement joins TRBV28 to TRBJ2-3; the match to TRBD2 covers 8 bases. The V and J ends lost 6 bases and 1 base, in that order; junction bases with no gene match: 9. In germline, CDR1 is MDHEN, CDR2 SYDVKM. The CDR3 covers 16 residues. DNA of the CDR3: TGTGCCAGCAGCTCCAGCGGGAGAGGGGGCACAGATACGCAGTATTTT. It encodes CASSSSGRGGTDTQYF.

The chain carries TRBV5-5 and TRBJ2-7, with 9 bases that match TRBD1. The CDR3 loop spans 16 amino acids. With 2 bases clipped from V and 5 bases from J, the junction kept 11 bases outside the gene matches. Germline V gene data show CDR1 as SGHKS and CDR2 as YYEKEE (reference sequence). CDR3 nucleotide sequence: TGTGCCAGCAGCTTTAGCCTTCGGACAGGGGCCCACGAGCAGTACTTC. The encoded protein is CASSFSLRTGAHEQYF. Full variable domain (outside the CDR3, taken from reference TRBV5-5 and TRBJ2-7): DAGVTQSPTHLIKTRGQQVTLRCSPISGHKSVSWYQQVLGQGPQFIFQYYEKEERGRGNFPDRFSARQFPNYSSELNVNALLLGDSALYLCASSFSLRTGAHEQYFGPGTRLTVT.

The chain couples TRBV5-1 to TRBJ2-7; D remains unclear. Germline V gives CDR1 SGHRS, CDR2 YFSETQ. This CDR3 contains 16 residues. Trimming cost V 0 bases and J 3 bases, with 16 bases left between them. The DNA of the CDR3 is TGCGCCAGCAGCTTGGTGCTGGGCAGCTTAGGCTACGAGCAGTACTTC. Translated: CASSLVLGSLGYEQYF.

The genes are TRBV6-5 and TRBJ2-2; D remains unclear. In germline, CDR1 is MNHEY, CDR2 SVGAGI. V lost 5 bases, J lost 4 bases, and 14 bases lay in between. There are 15 residues in the CDR3. CDR3 sequence reads: CASSPLFVTTGELFF. Written as DNA, the CDR3 is TGTGCCAGCAGTCCCCTTTTCGTGACCACCGGGGAGCTGTTTTTT.

J is TRBJ1-2 and V is TRBV5-4; 7 bases line up with TRBD1. The J segment lost 8 bases and the V segment lost 4 bases, leaving 8 bases of the junction unmatched. CDR1 SGHNT and CDR2 YYREEE come from the germline V gene (reference sequence). This CDR3 spans 13 amino acids. The CDR3, as DNA: TGTGCCAGCAGCCAGGGACAGCTATCCGGCTACACCTTC. This codes for CASSQGQLSGYTF.

This clone was recorded only once. V usage is TRBV5-4 and J usage is TRBJ2-2; a weak D match, TRBD1 (6 bases). The CDR3 loop spans 16 amino acids. Germline V gene lookup returns CDR1 SGHNT and CDR2 YYREEE (reference sequence). V lost 2 bases, J lost 4 bases, and 15 bases lay in between. CDR3 residues: CASSLPDRRSTGELFF. In DNA, the CDR3 is TGTGCCAGCAGCTTACCCGACAGGCGTTCCACCGGGGAGCTGTTTTTT.

The rearrangement joins TRBV18 to TRBJ2-1; weak D call: TRBD2 (5 bases). Germline V gene lookup returns CDR1 KGHSH and CDR2 LQKENI. Deletions cut 10 bases from V and 2 bases from J, with 15 bases between. The CDR3 is 14 amino acids. In DNA, the CDR3 is TGTGCCACCAATACACTAGGCCCCTACAATGAGCAGTTCTTC. It translates to CATNTLGPYNEQFF.

This clone has only one observation. The chain has TRBV2 and TRBJ1-2; TRBD1 matches at 8 bases. The V segment lost 7 bases and the J segment 7 bases; nucleotides outside the gene matches: 11. The CDR3 extends over 14 amino acids. Germline lookup yields CDR1 SNHLY and CDR2 FYNNEI. CDR3 in amino acids: CASTQAGGVGGYTF. The CDR3 nucleotides are TGTGCCAGCACTCAGGCAGGGGGCGTGGGTGGCTACACCTTC.

The genes are TRBV5-1 and TRBJ1-2, with TRBD1 identical over 8 bases. The J segment lost 7 bases and the V segment lost 0 bases, leaving 8 bases of the junction unmatched. This CDR3 region has 15 residues. CDR1 and CDR2 (germline): SGHRS, YFSETQ. Here the CDR3 DNA reads TGCGCCAGCAGCTTGGTTGCGACAGGGGTTTCTGGCTACACCTTC. This sequence encodes CASSLVATGVSGYTF.

The CDR3 spells CASRARVWRPNEAFF. CDR3 nucleotide sequence: TGTGCCAGCAGAGCCAGGGTTTGGCGTCCAAATGAAGCTTTCTTT. The V gene is TRBV28, the J gene TRBJ1-1, with D possibly matching TRBD1 (5 bases). Trimming left V 6 bases short and J 7 bases short, with 21 bases between. This CDR3 is 15 amino acids long. Germline lookup yields CDR1 MDHEN and CDR2 SYDVKM.

V gene TRBV11-2 combines with J gene TRBJ2-4; D is unclear. Trimming shortened V by 0 bases and J by 1 base, and 4 bases separated the two germline ends. The CDR3 contains 14 residues. The V gene's germline CDR1 is SGHAT and CDR2 FQNNGV. This CDR3 reads CASSLEDAKNIQYF. CDR3 sequence (DNA): TGTGCCAGCAGCTTAGAGGACGCCAAAAACATTCAGTACTTC.

J is TRBJ1-2 and V is TRBV7-3; 10 positions agree with TRBD1. Germline V lookup: CDR1 SGHTA, CDR2 FQGTGA. This CDR3 region has 15 residues. J gave up 3 bases and V 5 bases, and 6 bases lay outside the gene matches. The CDR3 sequence is CASSPTGGKDYGYTF. CDR3 DNA: TGTGCCAGCAGCCCGACAGGGGGCAAAGACTATGGCTACACCTTC.

The chain employs TRBV4-1 and TRBJ2-2; 9 bases match TRBD2. The CDR3 has 16 residues. From germline, CDR1 is MGHRA and CDR2 YSYEKL. Trimming took 4 bases from V and 6 from J; bases not matched to a gene: 9. The CDR3 reads CASSRGAGGPPGELFF. As DNA, the CDR3 is TGCGCCAGCAGCCGTGGAGCGGGAGGCCCCCCCGGGGAGCTGTTTTTT.